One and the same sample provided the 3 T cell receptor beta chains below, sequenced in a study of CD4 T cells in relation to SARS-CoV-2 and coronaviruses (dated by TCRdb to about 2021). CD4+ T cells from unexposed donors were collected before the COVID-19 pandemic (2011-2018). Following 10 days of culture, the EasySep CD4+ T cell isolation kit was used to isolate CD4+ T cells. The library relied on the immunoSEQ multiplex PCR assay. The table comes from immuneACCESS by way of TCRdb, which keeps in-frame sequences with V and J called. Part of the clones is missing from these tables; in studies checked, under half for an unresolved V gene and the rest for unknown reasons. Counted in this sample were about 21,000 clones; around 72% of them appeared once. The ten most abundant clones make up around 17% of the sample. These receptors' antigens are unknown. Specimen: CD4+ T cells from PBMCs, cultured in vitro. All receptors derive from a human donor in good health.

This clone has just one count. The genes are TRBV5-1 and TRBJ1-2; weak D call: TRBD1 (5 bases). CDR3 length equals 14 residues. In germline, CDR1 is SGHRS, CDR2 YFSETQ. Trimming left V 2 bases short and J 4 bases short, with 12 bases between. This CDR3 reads CASSFQGFGYGYTF. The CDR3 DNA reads TGCGCCAGCAGCTTCCAGGGCTTCGGCTATGGCTACACCTTC.

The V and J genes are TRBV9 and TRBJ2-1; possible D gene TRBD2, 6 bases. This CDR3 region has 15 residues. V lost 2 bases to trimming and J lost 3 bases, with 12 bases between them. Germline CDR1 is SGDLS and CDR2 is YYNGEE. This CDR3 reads CASSVVPSDYNEQFF. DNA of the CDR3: TGTGCCAGCAGCGTTGTGCCTAGCGACTACAATGAGCAGTTCTTC.

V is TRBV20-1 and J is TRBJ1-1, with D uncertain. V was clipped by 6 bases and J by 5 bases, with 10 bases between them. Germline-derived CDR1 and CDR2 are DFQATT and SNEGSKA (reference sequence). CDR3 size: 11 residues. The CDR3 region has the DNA TGCAGTGCCTATGTAGGAACTGAAGCTTTCTTT. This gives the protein CSAYVGTEAFF.